These T cell receptor beta chains were read from a single sample in a study of vaccination effects on CD4 cells after COVID-19. The repertoire was sequenced with immunoSEQ multiplex PCR; TCRdb's copy has only in-frame clones and lacks some. The sample gives 20,000 or so clones, roughly 72% of which show up once; roughly 17% is in the top ten. These receptors' antigens are unknown. The source was CD4+ T cells from PBMCs cultured with SARS-CoV-2 spike peptides, collected before COVID-19 vaccination. The receptors here all came from a human donor who had a prior SARS-CoV-2 infection. CDR3s include the opening cysteine and the closing phenylalanine or tryptophan. A D gene is named only where the DNA matches it firmly. For some rows the clone size is stated as once, few or many, or as a class when expanded; others skip it.

CASSYSAGVYRETQYF	TGTGCCAGCAGTTACTCAGCGGGAGTTTATCGAGAGACCCAGTACTTC	TRBD2	TRBV6-2/TRBV6-3	TRBJ2-5	NA
CASSPSWTGGAHYGYTF	TGTGCCAGCTCCCCCTCCTGGACAGGGGGCGCGCACTATGGCTACACCTTC	TRBD1	TRBV18	TRBJ1-2	NA
CASSQAGTSGILAYTQYF	TGCGCCAGCAGCCAAGCTGGGACTAGCGGGATCCTGGCCTATACGCAGTATTTT	TRBD2	TRBV4-3	TRBJ2-3	NA
CASRRQSYDSPLHF	TGTGCCAGCAGGCGACAGTCGTATGATTCACCCCTCCACTTT	NA	TRBV6-5	TRBJ1-6	once
CASSLVRGTGTDTQYF	TGCGCCAGCAGCTTGGTGAGAGGGACAGGTACAGATACGCAGTATTTT	TRBD1	TRBV5-1	TRBJ2-3	NA
CASSEARPPGELFF	TGTGCCAGCAGTGAAGCACGTCCACCCGGGGAGCTGTTTTTT	NA	TRBV25-1	TRBJ2-2	NA
CASSRSRLRLPGELFF	TGTGCCAGCAGCCGCTCGAGGTTGAGGTTGCCCGGGGAGCTGTTTTTT	NA	TRBV7-8	TRBJ2-2	NA
CASSARSGRGPNEQFF	TGTGCCAGCAGCGCCCGTAGCGGGAGAGGTCCCAATGAGCAGTTCTTC	TRBD2	TRBV11-3	TRBJ2-1	NA
CASRAWTSGRPNEQFF	TGTGCCAGCAGAGCGTGGACTAGCGGGAGACCGAATGAGCAGTTCTTC	TRBD2	TRBV2	TRBJ2-1	few
CASSQQPDYEQYF	TGTGCCAGCAGCCAACAACCCGACTACGAGCAGTACTTC	NA	TRBV16	TRBJ2-7	NA
CAISDRGFVYEQYF	TGTGCCATCAGTGACAGGGGGTTTGTATACGAGCAGTACTTC	TRBD1	TRBV10-3	TRBJ2-7	once
CASRENRDREAFF	TGTGCCAGCCGCGAGAACCGGGACAGAGAAGCTTTCTTT	TRBD1	TRBV2	TRBJ1-1	NA
CASRAGQGSPGELFF	TGTGCCAGCAGAGCGGGACAGGGGTCTCCCGGGGAGCTGTTTTTT	TRBD1	TRBV6-5	TRBJ2-2	NA
CASLPQAGANVLTF	TGTGCCAGCTTACCCCAAGCCGGGGCCAACGTCCTGACTTTC	NA	TRBV19	TRBJ2-6	NA
CASVLQGYEQYF	TGTGCCAGCGTCCTTCAGGGATACGAGCAGTACTTC	NA	TRBV6-5	TRBJ2-7	NA
CASSLSRTKGTQYF	TGCGCCAGCAGCTTGTCGCGGACCAAGGGGACCCAGTACTTC	NA	TRBV5-1	TRBJ2-5	NA
CASSDLAGVSGELFF	TGTGCCAGCAGTGATCTAGCGGGAGTATCCGGGGAGCTGTTTTTT	TRBD2	TRBV2	TRBJ2-2	NA
CASSLGDSAFYEQYF	TGCGCCAGCAGCTTGGGTGACAGCGCCTTCTACGAGCAGTACTTC	NA	TRBV5-1	TRBJ2-7	NA
CASSGDRAMNTEAFF	TGCGCCAGCAGCGGGGACAGGGCAATGAACACTGAAGCTTTCTTT	TRBD1	TRBV5-1	TRBJ1-1	NA
CASSVGGTYNEQFF	TGTGCCAGCAGCGTAGGCGGGACCTACAATGAGCAGTTCTTC	NA	TRBV9	TRBJ2-1	NA
CASSEQGAGSPLHF	TGTGCCAGCAGTGAACAGGGGGCAGGTTCACCCCTCCACTTT	TRBD1	TRBV6-4	TRBJ1-6	NA
CASSLEGGTDTQYF	TGCGCCAGCAGCTTAGAGGGTGGCACAGATACGCAGTATTTT	NA	TRBV5-1	TRBJ2-3	NA
CASSPLFGEKLFF	TGTGCCAGCAGTCCCCTCTTCGGTGAAAAACTGTTTTTT	NA	TRBV6-5	TRBJ1-4	NA
CASSQVVWSGANVLTF	TGCGCCAGCAGCCAAGTAGTGTGGTCTGGGGCCAACGTCCTGACTTTC	NA	TRBV4-1	TRBJ2-6	large
CASSLGLAYNEQFF	TGTGCCAGCAGCCTGGGACTAGCCTACAATGAGCAGTTCTTC	TRBD2	TRBV9	TRBJ2-1	NA
CASSYSIGLAIETQYF	TGTGCCAGCAGTTACTCGATAGGACTAGCGATAGAGACCCAGTACTTC	TRBD2	TRBV6-2/TRBV6-3	TRBJ2-5	NA
CASRGQGLANYGYTF	TGTGCCAGCAGGGGACAGGGGTTAGCTAACTATGGCTACACCTTC	TRBD1	TRBV6-5	TRBJ1-2	NA
CASSALMNTEAFF	TGTGCCAGCAGCGCCCTCATGAACACTGAAGCTTTCTTT	NA	TRBV27	TRBJ1-1	NA
CASSAAAGGADGELFF	TGCGCCAGCAGCGCGGCGGCCGGGGGGGCGGACGGGGAGCTGTTTTTT	TRBD2	TRBV5-1	TRBJ2-2	NA
CASSPQAGQGSSYEQYF	TGTGCCAGCAGCCCCCAAGCGGGACAGGGGTCCTCCTACGAGCAGTACTTC	TRBD1	TRBV9	TRBJ2-7	medium-sized
CAWRTQGALYGYTF	TGTGCCTGGAGGACACAGGGGGCGCTTTATGGCTACACCTTC	TRBD1	TRBV30	TRBJ1-2	medium-sized
CAISRQDSNQPQHF	TGTGCCATCAGCCGACAGGATAGCAATCAGCCCCAGCATTTT	NA	TRBV10-3	TRBJ1-5	few
CASTNLTTGRNTEAFF	TGTGCCAGCACCAATCTTACAACAGGGAGGAACACTGAAGCTTTCTTT	NA	TRBV7-2	TRBJ1-1	NA
CASSTQGSNEQFF	TGTGCCAGTAGCACACAGGGGTCCAATGAGCAGTTCTTC	TRBD1	TRBV19	TRBJ2-1	once
CAWSRPKPDQPQHF	TGTGCCTGGAGTCGCCCCAAACCGGATCAGCCCCAGCATTTT	NA	TRBV30	TRBJ1-5	NA
CASSLQGQGVDEQFF	TGCGCCAGCAGCCTTCAAGGACAGGGCGTCGATGAGCAGTTCTTC	TRBD1	TRBV5-1	TRBJ2-1	NA
CASSTGTSGLPTYNEQFF	TGCGCCAGCAGCACCGGGACTAGCGGGTTACCTACCTACAATGAGCAGTTCTTC	TRBD2	TRBV5-1	TRBJ2-1	NA
CASSGNLDTSGANVLTF	TGTGCCAGCAGTGGAAACCTAGATACCTCTGGGGCCAACGTCCTGACTTTC	NA	TRBV2	TRBJ2-6	NA
CASSAASGANVLTF	TGTGCCAGCAGCGCGGCCTCTGGGGCCAACGTCCTGACTTTC	NA	TRBV7-2	TRBJ2-6	NA
CASSYETPNYGYTF	TGCGCCAGCAGCTATGAGACACCTAACTATGGCTACACCTTC	NA	TRBV5-1	TRBJ1-2	few
CATLKTSGTDTQYF	TGCGCCACCCTAAAGACTAGCGGCACAGATACGCAGTATTTT	TRBD2	TRBV4-3	TRBJ2-3	few
CASSSLPGNTIYF	TGTGCCAGCAGCTCCTTACCTGGAAACACCATATATTTT	NA	TRBV11-3	TRBJ1-3	NA
CASSEVHWGLVGYSNQPQHF	TGTGCCAGCAGTGAAGTGCATTGGGGCTTGGTGGGGTATAGCAATCAGCCCCAGCATTTT	NA	TRBV6-1	TRBJ1-5	NA
CATGRTSGGNEQFF	TGTGCCACCGGGAGGACTAGCGGGGGCAATGAGCAGTTCTTC	TRBD2	TRBV24-1	TRBJ2-1	NA
CASSRQGSSNSPLHF	TGTGCCAGTAGTAGACAGGGCTCGTCTAATTCACCCCTCCACTTT	TRBD1	TRBV19	TRBJ1-6	NA
CASSLQPSGSETQYF	TGTGCCAGCAGCTTACAGCCTAGCGGGAGTGAGACCCAGTACTTC	TRBD2	TRBV7-3	TRBJ2-5	NA
CASSPGTFSTTGELFF	TGTGCCAGCAGCCCAGGGACTTTCTCAACCACCGGGGAGCTGTTTTTT	NA	TRBV7-2	TRBJ2-2	few
CASSLDGWDYEQYF	TGCGCCAGCAGCTTGGACGGCTGGGACTACGAGCAGTACTTC	NA	TRBV5-1	TRBJ2-7	NA
CASSALQGEGYTF	TGTGCCAGCAGTGCCCTTCAGGGGGAGGGCTACACCTTC	TRBD1	TRBV2	TRBJ1-2	once